These T cell receptor beta chains were read from a single sample in a study of blood T cell repertoires in COVID-19. TCRdb keeps only in-frame clones here, not all; method: immunoSEQ multiplex PCR. The sample lists some 120,000 clones, over 70% occurring once. The sequenced sample was peripheral blood. The receptors originated from an elderly man with active or convalescent COVID-19. CDR3s include the opening cysteine and the closing phenylalanine or tryptophan.

cdr3_aa v_call cdr3_length
CASRSSPGLGRLTQYF TRBV5-8 16
CASSPGQARETQYF TRBV9 14
CASSPDLTILSEAFF TRBV5-4 15
CASSFLDRGVTEAFF TRBV5-1 15
CASRWTGGYEQYF TRBV3-1/TRBV3-2 13
CASSPTSGGADTQYF TRBV4-3 15
CASSSGQGNRNEQFF TRBV18 15
CASSPLRGLEDGYTF TRBV4-1 15
CASGPQGTWNTEAFF TRBV12-5 15
CSVPGTGGAGANVLTF TRBV29-1 16
CASSEGSGGYQETQYF TRBV6-1 16
CATGPRAGSSYGYTF TRBV10-3 15
CASSLGQNTEAFF TRBV12-3/TRBV12-4 13
CASSYSEGSGNTIYF TRBV6-5 15
CASSLVTGGNYGYTF TRBV7-2 15
CASSNPGQGFGTQYF TRBV7-9 15
CASSLTREETQYF TRBV2 13
CASRSDRGRGNEKLFF TRBV28 16
CASSVALALLNEQFF TRBV9 15
CASGLPRDSFNQPQHF TRBV12-5 16
CASSFGQGDSNYGYTF TRBV5-6 16
CASSVTGATEAFF TRBV9 13
CASSPRGGIGTEAFF TRBV19 15
CASSYPQGGAFF TRBV6-6 12
CASSFRVVLSNQPQHF TRBV28 16
CAWSVGETQYF TRBV30 11
CAIRRPGEGTEAFF TRBV10-3 14
CASSLGGASYEQYF TRBV5-1 14
CASTTPENTIYF TRBV2 12
CASSLWTGGNEKLFF TRBV19 15
CASSSQGALSTEQYF TRBV7-2 15
CASSLSGGQETQYF TRBV7-3 14
CASSLGATGGGYTF TRBV11-2 14